This note documents a single T cell receptor (beta chain) sequence. What it binds is unknown. Time point in this sample: pre-sensitization, week 0. Treatment indicated: therapeutic diphenylcyclopropenone sensitization with weekly scalp DPC. This entry belongs to a study of human T cells and chemical hapten exposure. Study-level results: Expanded TCRs grouped into significantly more large CDR3 similarity clusters than controls produced.

TCRdb called the RACE reads again in MiXCR, with one record for every CDR3 protein. The sample carries about 110,000 distinct CDR3 sequences, roughly an eighth recorded once. V was shortened by 5 bases and J by 6 bases, with 15 bases between the two germline ends. The CDR3 has 14 amino acids. Looked up from germline, CDR1 is SGHTA and CDR2 is FQGNSA. The source of this sequence is a woman between 50 and 59 years old with alopecia areata. Some clones in this sample may be carry-over from other donors' samples. The source was whole blood, collected in connection with sensitization to the hapten diphenylcyclopropenone (DPC). The rearrangement uses TRBV7-2 and TRBJ2-3; the D is unclear. For the CDR3, the DNA is TGTGCCAGCAGCGCAAGTTGGACGTTGGATACGCAGTATTTT. It specifies CASSASWTLDTQYF.